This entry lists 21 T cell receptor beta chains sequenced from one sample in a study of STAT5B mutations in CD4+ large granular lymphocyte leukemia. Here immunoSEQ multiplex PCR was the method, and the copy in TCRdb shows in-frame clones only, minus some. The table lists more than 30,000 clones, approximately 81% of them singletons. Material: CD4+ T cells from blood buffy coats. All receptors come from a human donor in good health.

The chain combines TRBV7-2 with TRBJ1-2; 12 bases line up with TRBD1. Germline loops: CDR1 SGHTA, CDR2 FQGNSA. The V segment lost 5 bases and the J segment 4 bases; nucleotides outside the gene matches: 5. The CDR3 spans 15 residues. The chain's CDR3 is CASSQPGQGAYGYTF. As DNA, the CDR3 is TGTGCCAGCAGCCAGCCGGGACAGGGGGCCTATGGCTACACCTTC.

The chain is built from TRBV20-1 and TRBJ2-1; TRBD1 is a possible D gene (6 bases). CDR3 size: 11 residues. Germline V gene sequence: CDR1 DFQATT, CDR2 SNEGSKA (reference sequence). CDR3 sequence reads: CTTNRVNEQFF. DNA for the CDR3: TGCACTACGAACAGGGTCAATGAGCAGTTCTTC.

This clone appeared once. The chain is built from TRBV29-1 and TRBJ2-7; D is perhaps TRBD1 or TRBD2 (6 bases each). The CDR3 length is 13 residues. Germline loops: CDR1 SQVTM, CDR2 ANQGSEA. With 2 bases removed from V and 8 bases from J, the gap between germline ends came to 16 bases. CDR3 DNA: TGCAGCGTTGAACGGGACAAGGGAGGCAAGCAGTACTTC. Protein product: CSVERDKGGKQYF.

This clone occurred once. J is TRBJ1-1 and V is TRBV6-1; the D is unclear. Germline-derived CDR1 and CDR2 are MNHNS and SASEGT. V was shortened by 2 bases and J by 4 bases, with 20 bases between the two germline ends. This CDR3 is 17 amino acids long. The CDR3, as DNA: TGTGCCAGCAGTGAAACGGCGAGAAGGTCTCGGGGCACTGAAGCTTTCTTT. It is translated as CASSETARRSRGTEAFF.

The CDR3 bases are TGTGCCTGGAGTGTCTACAGGGTAGAGGGAAACACCATATATTTT. It specifies CAWSVYRVEGNTIYF. V usage is TRBV30 and J usage is TRBJ1-3; TRBD1 might be the D (6 bases). Germline-derived CDR1 and CDR2 are GTSNPN and SVGIG (reference sequence). The CDR3 has 15 residues. The germline V and J ends were trimmed by 0 bases and 4 bases, with 13 bases remaining between them.

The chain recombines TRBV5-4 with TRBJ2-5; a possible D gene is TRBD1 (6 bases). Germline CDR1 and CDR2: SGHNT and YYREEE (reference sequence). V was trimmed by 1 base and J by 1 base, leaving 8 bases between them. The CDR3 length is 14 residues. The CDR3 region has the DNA TGTGCCAGCAGCTTGCAGGGGTCCCAAGAGACCCAGTACTTC. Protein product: CASSLQGSQETQYF.

This CDR3 is CASSRRTDEQYF. CDR3 sequence (DNA): TGTGCCAGCAGCCGGAGGACCGATGAGCAGTACTTC. The chain uses TRBV7-2 and TRBJ2-7; weak D call: TRBD2 (5 bases). The V and J ends lost 5 bases and 7 bases respectively, with 12 bases between them. The CDR3 has 12 residues. Germline lookup yields CDR1 SGHTA and CDR2 FQGNSA.

CDR3 coding DNA: TGTGCCAGCAGTTTCAGAAATTCACCCCTCCACTTT. Its protein is CASSFRNSPLHF. The rearrangement joins TRBV27 to TRBJ1-6; no definite D call. The germline V gene encodes CDR1 MNHEY and CDR2 SMNVEV (reference sequence). The CDR3 sequence is 12 residues long. Trimming pared 3 bases from V and 7 bases from J, leaving 4 bases between.

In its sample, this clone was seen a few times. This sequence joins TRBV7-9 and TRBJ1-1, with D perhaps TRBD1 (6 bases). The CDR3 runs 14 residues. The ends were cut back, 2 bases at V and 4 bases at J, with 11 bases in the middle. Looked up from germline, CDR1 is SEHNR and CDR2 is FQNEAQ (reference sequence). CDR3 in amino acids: CASSLSGAGTEAFF. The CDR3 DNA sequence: TGTGCCAGCAGCTTATCAGGGGCCGGCACTGAAGCTTTCTTT.

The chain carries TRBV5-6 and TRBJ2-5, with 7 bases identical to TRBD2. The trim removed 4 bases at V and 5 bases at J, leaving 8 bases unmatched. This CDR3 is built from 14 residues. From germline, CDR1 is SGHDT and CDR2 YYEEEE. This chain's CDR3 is CASSAQLAQETQYF. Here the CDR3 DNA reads TGTGCCAGCAGCGCGCAACTAGCGCAGGAGACCCAGTACTTC. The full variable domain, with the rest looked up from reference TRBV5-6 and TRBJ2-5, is DAGVTQSPTHLIKTRGQQVTLRCSPKSGHDTVSWYQQALGQGPQFIFQYYEEEERQRGNFPDRFSGHQFPNYSSELNVNALLLGDSALYLCASSAQLAQETQYFGPGTRLLVL.

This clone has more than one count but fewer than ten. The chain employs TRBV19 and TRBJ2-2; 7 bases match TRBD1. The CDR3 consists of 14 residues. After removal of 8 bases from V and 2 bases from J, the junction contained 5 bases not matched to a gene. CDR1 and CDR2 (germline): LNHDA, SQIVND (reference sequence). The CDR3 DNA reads TGTGCCAGTCTAGGGACAGTAAACACCGGGGAGCTGTTTTTT. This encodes CASLGTVNTGELFF.

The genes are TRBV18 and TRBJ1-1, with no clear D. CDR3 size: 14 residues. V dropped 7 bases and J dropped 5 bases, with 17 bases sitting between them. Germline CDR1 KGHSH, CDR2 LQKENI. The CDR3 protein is CASFWVEGGTEAFF. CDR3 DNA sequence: TGTGCCAGCTTCTGGGTGGAGGGTGGTACTGAAGCTTTCTTT.

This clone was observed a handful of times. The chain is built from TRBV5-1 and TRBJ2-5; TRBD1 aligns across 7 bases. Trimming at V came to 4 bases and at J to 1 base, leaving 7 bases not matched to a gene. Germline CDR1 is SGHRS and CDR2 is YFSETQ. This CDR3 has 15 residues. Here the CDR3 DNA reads TGCGCCAGCAGCGCTACGGGGACAGTCCAAGAGACCCAGTACTTC. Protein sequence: CASSATGTVQETQYF.

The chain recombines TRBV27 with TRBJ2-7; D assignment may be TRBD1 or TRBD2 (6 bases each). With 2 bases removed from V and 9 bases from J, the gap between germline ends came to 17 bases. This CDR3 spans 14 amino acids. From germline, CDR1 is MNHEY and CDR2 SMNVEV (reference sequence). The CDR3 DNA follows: TGTGCCAGCAGTTTAGGGGCCGGGGGCGGAATGCAGTACTTC. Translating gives CASSLGAGGGMQYF.

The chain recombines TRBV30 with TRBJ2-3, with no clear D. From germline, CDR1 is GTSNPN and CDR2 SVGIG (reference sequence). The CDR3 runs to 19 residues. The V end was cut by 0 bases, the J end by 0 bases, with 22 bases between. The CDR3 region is CAWSVDSYGRARSTDTQYF. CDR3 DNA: TGTGCCTGGAGTGTAGACTCCTACGGAAGGGCCAGGAGCACAGATACGCAGTATTTT.

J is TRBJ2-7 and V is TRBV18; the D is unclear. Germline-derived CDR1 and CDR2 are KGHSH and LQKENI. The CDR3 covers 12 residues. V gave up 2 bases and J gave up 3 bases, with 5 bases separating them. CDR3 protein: CASSPGFYEQYF. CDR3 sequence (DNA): TGTGCCAGCTCACCAGGCTTCTACGAGCAGTACTTC.

CDR3 in DNA: TGCAGCGTTGAGACCACTCCCCACGGGGAGCTGTTTTTT. Protein product: CSVETTPHGELFF. This chain links TRBV29-1 with TRBJ2-2; D gene ambiguous. Per the germline V gene, CDR1 is SQVTM and CDR2 is ANQGSEA. The V end lost 3 bases, the J end lost 7 bases, and 12 bases lay between the germline ends. This CDR3 contains 13 residues.

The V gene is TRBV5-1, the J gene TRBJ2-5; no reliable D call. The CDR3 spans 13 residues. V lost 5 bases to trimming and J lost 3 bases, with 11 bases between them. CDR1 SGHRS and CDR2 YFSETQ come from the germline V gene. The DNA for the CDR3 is TGCGCCAGCAGGGCCGGGTCCAAAGAGACCCAGTACTTC. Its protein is CASRAGSKETQYF.

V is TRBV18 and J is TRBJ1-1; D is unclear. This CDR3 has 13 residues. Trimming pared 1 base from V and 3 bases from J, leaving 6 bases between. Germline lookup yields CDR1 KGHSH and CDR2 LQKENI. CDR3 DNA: TGTGCCAGCTCACCACAGGGAGACACTGAAGCTTTCTTT. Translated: CASSPQGDTEAFF.

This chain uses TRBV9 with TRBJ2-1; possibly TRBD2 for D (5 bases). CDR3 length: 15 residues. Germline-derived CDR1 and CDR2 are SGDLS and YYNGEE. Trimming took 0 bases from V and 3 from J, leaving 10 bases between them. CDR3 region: CASSVGGKDYNEQFF. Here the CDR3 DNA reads TGTGCCAGCAGCGTAGGAGGGAAGGACTACAATGAGCAGTTCTTC.

CDR3 sequence reads: CAWKLAGTHEQYF. The CDR3 DNA is TGTGCCTGGAAACTAGCGGGGACCCACGAGCAGTACTTC. This chain links TRBV30 with TRBJ2-7; 10 positions agree with TRBD2. The germline V gene has CDR1 GTSNPN and CDR2 SVGIG (reference sequence). This CDR3 is 13 amino acids long. V gave up 4 bases and J gave up 5 bases; unmatched junction bases: 5.